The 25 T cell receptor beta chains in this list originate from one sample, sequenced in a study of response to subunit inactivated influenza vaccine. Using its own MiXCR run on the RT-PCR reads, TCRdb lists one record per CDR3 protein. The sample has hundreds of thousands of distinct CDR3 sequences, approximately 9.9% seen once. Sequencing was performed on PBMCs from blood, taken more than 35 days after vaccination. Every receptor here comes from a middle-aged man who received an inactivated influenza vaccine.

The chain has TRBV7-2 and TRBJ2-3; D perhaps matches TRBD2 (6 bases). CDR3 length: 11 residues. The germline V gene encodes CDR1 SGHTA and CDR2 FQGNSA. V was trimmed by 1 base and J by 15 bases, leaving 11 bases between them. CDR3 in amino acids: CASSLGGTRYF. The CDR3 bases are TGTGCCAGCAGCTTAGGCGGGACCAGATATTTT.

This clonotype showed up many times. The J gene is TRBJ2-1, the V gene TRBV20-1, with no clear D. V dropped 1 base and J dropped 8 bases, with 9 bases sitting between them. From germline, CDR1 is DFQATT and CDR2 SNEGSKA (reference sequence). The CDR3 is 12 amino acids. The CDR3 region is CSARGGRYEQFF. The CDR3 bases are TGCAGTGCTAGAGGGGGTCGGTATGAGCAGTTCTTC.

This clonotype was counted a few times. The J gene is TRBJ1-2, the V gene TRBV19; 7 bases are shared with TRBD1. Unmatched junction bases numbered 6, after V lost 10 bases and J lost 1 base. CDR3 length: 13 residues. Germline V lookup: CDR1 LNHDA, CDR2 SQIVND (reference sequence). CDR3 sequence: CATRDRYNYGYTF. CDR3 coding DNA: TGTGCCACCCGGGACAGATATAACTATGGCTACACCTTC.

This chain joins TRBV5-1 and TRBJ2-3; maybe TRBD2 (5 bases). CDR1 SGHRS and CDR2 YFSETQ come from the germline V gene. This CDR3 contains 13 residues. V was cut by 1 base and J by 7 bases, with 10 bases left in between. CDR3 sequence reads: CASSLNPGNTQYF. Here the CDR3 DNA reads TGCGCCAGCAGCTTGAACCCGGGGAATACGCAGTATTTT.

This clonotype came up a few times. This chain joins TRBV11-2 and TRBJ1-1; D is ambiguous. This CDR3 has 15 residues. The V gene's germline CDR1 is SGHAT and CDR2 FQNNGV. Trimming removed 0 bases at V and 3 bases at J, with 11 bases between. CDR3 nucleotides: TGTGCCAGCAGCTTAGATCCCAGCGGGTACACTGAAGCTTTCTTT. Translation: CASSLDPSGYTEAFF.

The chain's CDR3 is CSVERGRNTEAFF. The CDR3 DNA sequence: TGCAGCGTTGAGCGGGGGAGGAACACTGAAGCTTTCTTT. The chain recombines TRBV29-1 with TRBJ1-1, with a possible D match to TRBD1 (5 bases). Germline CDR1 reads SQVTM; CDR2 reads ANQGSEA. The CDR3 sequence is 13 residues long. Between the trimmed V and J ends, which lost 3 bases and 1 base, there was a span of 9 bases.

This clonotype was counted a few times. The DNA for the CDR3 is TGTGCCAGCAGTTACGCCCAGGGGTGGGAGACCCAGTACTTC. This gives the protein CASSYAQGWETQYF. V and J are TRBV6-5 and TRBJ2-5; D may be TRBD1 (6 bases). V was clipped by 2 bases and J by 5 bases, with 12 bases between them. Germline V lookup: CDR1 MNHEY, CDR2 SVGAGI. This CDR3 is 14 amino acids long.

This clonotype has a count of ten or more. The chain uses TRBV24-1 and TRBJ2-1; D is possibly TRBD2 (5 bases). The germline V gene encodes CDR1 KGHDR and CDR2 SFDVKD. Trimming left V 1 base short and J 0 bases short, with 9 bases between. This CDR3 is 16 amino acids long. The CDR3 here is CATSDFGESSYNEQFF. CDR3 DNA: TGTGCCACCAGTGATTTTGGGGAGAGCTCCTACAATGAGCAGTTCTTC.

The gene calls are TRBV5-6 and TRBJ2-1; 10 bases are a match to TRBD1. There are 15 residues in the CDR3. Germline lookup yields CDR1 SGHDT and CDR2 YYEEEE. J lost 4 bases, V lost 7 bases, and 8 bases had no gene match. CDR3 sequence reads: CASVDSGQGYNEQFF. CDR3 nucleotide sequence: TGTGCCAGCGTAGATTCGGGACAGGGGTACAATGAGCAGTTCTTC.

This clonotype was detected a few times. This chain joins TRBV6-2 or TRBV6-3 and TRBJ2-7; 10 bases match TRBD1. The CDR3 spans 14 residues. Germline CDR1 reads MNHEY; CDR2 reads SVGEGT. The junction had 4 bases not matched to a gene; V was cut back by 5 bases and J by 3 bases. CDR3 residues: CASSRGQGYYEQYF. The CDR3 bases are TGTGCCAGCAGTCGGGGACAGGGGTACTACGAGCAGTACTTC.

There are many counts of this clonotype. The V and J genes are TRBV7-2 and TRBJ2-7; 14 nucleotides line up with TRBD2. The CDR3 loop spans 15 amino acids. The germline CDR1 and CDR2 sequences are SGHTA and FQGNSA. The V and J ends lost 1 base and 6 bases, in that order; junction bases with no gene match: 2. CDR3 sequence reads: CASSLVGTSGSEQYF. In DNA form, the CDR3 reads TGTGCCAGCAGCTTAGTTGGGACTAGCGGGAGCGAGCAGTACTTC.

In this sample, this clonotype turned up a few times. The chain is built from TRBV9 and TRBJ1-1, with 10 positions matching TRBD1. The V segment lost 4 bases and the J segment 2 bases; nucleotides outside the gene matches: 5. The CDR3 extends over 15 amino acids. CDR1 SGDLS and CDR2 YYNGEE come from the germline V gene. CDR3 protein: CASSPWTGGNTEAFF. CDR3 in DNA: TGTGCCAGCAGCCCTTGGACAGGGGGAAACACTGAAGCTTTCTTT.

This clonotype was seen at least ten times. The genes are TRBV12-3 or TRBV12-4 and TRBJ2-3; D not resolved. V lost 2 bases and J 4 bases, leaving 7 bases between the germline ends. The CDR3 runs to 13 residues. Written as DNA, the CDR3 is TGTGCCAGCAGTTTATTTCGGTCAGATACGCAGTATTTT. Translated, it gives CASSLFRSDTQYF.

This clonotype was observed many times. The CDR3, as DNA: TGTGCCAGCAGTTTATTTAAGACTAGCGGACCACTGAGCTCCTACAATGAGCAGTTCTTC. It is translated as CASSLFKTSGPLSSYNEQFF. The chain combines TRBV28 with TRBJ2-1, with TRBD2 matching 9 bases. V gave up 1 base and J gave up 0 bases; unmatched junction bases: 13. The germline V gene has CDR1 MDHEN and CDR2 SYDVKM. The CDR3 runs 20 residues. Complete variable domain (other parts from reference TRBV28 and TRBJ2-1): DVKVTQSSRYLVKRTGEKVFLECVQDMDHENMFWYRQDPGLGLRLIYFSYDVKMKEKGDIPEGYSVSREKKERFSLILESASTNQTSMYLCASSLFKTSGPLSSYNEQFFGPGTRLTVL.

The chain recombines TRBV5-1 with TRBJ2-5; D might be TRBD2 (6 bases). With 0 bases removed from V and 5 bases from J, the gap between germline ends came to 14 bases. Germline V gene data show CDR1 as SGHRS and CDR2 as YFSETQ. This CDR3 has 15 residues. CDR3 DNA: TGCGCCAGCAGCTTGGGGAGGGCGTCAGCGGAGACCCAGTACTTC. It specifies CASSLGRASAETQYF.

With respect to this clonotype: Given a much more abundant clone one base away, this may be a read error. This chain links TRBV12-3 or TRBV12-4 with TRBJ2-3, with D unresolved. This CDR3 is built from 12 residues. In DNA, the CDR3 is TGTGCCAGCGGTTTCCACATTGATACGCAGTATTTT. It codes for CASGFHIDTQYF.

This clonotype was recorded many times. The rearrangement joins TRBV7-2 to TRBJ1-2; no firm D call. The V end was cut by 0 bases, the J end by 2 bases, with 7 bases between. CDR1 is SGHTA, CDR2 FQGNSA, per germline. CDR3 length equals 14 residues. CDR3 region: CASSLAVGNYGYTF. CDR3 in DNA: TGTGCCAGCAGCTTAGCCGTCGGGAACTATGGCTACACCTTC.

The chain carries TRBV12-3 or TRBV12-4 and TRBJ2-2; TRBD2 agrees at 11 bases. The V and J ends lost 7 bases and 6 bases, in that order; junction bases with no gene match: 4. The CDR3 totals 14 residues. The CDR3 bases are TGTGCCAGCAAATTAGCGGGGGGGCCCGGGGAGCTGTTTTTT. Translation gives CASKLAGGPGELFF.

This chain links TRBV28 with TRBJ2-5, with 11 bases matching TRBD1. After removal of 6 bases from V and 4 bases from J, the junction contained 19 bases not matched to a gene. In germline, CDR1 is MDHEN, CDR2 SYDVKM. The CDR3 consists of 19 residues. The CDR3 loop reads CASRTPQRDRGLGLETQYF. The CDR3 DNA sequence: TGTGCCAGCAGGACCCCTCAACGGGACAGGGGGTTAGGTTTAGAGACCCAGTACTTC.

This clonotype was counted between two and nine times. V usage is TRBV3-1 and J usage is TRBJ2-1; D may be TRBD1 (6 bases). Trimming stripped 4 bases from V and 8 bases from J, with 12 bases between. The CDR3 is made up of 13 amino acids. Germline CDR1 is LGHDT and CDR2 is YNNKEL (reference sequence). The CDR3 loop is CASSPARGDEQFF. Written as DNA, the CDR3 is TGTGCCAGCAGCCCTGCCAGGGGCGATGAGCAGTTCTTC.

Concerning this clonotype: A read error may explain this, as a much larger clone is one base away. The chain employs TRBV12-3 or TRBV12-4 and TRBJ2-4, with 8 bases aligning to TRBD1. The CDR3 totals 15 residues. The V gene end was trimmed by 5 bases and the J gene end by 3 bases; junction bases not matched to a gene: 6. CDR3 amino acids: CASSQGACGKNIQYF. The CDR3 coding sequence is TGTGCCAGCAGTCAGGGGGCTTGCGGCAAAAACATTCAGTACTTC.

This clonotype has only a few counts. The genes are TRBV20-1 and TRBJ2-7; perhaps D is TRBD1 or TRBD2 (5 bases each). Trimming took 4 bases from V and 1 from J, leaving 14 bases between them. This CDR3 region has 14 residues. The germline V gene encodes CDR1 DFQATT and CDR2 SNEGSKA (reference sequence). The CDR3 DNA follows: TGCAGTGCTACCCCCCCGGGACGGTCCTACGAGCAGTACTTC. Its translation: CSATPPGRSYEQYF.

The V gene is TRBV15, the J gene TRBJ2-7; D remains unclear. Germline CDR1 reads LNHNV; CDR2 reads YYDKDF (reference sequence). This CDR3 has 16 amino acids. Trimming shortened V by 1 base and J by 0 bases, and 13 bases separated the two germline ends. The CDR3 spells CATSRATIRSSYEQYF. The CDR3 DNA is TGTGCCACCAGCAGAGCTACCATCAGGAGCTCCTACGAGCAGTACTTC.

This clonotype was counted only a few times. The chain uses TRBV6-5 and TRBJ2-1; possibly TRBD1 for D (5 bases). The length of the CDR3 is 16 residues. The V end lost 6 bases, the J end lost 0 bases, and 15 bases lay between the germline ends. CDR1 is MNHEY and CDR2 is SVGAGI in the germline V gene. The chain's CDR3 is CASSYPGQISYNEQFF. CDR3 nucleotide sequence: TGTGCCAGCAGCTACCCCGGACAAATCTCCTACAATGAGCAGTTCTTC.

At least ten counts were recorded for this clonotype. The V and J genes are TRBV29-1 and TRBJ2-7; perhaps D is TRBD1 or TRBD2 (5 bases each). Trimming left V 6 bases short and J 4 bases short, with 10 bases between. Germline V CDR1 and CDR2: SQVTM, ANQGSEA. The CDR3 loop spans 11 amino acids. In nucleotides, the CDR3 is TGCAGCGTCCGGGACCCTTACGAGCAGTACTTC. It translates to CSVRDPYEQYF.